These 2 T cell receptor beta chains were all obtained from the same sample, sequenced in a study of blood T cell repertoires in COVID-19. Method: immunoSEQ multiplex PCR; TCRdb's copy keeps in-frame clones and lacks some. The sample has 150,000 to 200,000 clones, around nine tenths seen once. Sequencing was done on a sample of peripheral blood. The receptors derive from a man in his 70s with acute or convalescent COVID-19.

This chain uses TRBV4-3 with TRBJ2-3; D remains unclear. With 4 bases removed from V and 3 bases from J, the gap between germline ends came to 20 bases. The CDR3 length is 17 residues. Per germline, CDR1 LGHNA and CDR2 YSLEER. Here the CDR3 DNA reads TGCGCCAGCAGCCTCCAAGCTAGGAAAGGTGCAACAGATACGCAGTATTTT. This gives the protein CASSLQARKGATDTQYF.

The chain links TRBV10-3 to TRBJ2-5; possible D gene TRBD2, 5 bases. Per germline, CDR1 ENHRY and CDR2 SYGVKD. This CDR3 contains 15 residues. Trimming shortened V by 2 bases and J by 8 bases, and 18 bases separated the two germline ends. The CDR3 DNA follows: TGTGCCATCAGTGAGAGAGGGAACGAGATGGGTACCCAGTACTTC. Protein product: CAISERGNEMGTQYF.